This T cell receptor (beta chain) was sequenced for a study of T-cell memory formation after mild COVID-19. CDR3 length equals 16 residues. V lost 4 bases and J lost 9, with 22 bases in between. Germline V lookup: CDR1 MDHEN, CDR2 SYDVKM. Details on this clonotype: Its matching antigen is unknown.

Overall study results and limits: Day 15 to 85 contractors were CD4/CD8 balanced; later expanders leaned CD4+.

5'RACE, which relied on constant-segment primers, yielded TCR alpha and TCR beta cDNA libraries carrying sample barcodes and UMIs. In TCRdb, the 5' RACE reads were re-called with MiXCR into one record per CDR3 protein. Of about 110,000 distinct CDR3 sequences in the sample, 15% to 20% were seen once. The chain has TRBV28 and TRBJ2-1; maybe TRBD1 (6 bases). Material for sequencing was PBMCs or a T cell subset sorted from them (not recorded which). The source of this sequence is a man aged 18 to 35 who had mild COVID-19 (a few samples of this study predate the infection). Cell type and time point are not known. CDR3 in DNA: TGTGCCAGCAGTTCCCCCCGCCAGGGGCGCAGGAGTGAGCAGTTCTTC. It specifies CASSSPRQGRRSEQFF. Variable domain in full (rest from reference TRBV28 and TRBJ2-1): DVKVTQSSRYLVKRTGEKVFLECVQDMDHENMFWYRQDPGLGLRLIYFSYDVKMKEKGDIPEGYSVSREKKERFSLILESASTNQTSMYLCASSSPRQGRRSEQFFGPGTRLTVL.